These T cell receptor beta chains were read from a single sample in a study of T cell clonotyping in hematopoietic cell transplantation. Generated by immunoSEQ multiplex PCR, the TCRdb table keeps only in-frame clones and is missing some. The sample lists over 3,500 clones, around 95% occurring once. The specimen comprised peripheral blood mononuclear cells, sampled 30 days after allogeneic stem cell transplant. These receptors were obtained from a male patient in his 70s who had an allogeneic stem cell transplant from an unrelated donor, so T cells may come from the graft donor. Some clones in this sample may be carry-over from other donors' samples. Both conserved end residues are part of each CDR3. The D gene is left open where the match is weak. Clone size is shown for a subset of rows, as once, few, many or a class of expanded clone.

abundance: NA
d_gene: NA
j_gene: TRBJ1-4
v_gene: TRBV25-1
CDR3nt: TGTGCCAGCAGTGAAGGTGGGAGCGAAAAACTGTTTTTT
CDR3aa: CASSEGGSEKLFF

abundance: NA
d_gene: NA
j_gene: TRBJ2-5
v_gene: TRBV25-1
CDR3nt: TGTGCCTCCAGGGGGGCGGGAGGTGAGACCCAGTACTTC
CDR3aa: CASRGAGGETQYF

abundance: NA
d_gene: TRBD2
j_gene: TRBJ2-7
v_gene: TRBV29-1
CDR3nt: TGCAGCGTTGCGCCGGGAGGGGTTGGCTACGAGCAGTACTTC
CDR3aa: CSVAPGGVGYEQYF

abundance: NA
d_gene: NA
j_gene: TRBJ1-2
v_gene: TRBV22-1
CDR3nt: TGTCCTGGGAATAGCTTTCGAGCGAGAAAGACCTATGGCTACACCTTC
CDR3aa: CPGNSFRARKTYGYTF

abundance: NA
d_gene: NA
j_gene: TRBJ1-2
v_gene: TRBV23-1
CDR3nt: TGCGCCAGCAGTCAATCTGGTGGGCCCGGCCGAGGCTACACCTTC
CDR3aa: CASSQSGGPGRGYTF

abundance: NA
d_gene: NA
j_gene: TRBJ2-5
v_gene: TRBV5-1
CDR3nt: TGCGCCAGCAGGATGGGATCGTACCAAGAGACCCAGTACTTC
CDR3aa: CASRMGSYQETQYF

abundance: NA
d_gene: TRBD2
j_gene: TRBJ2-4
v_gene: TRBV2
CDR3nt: TGTGCCAGCAGTGAACGACTAGCCGAGACTCCCAAAAACATTCAGTACTTC
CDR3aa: CASSERLAETPKNIQYF

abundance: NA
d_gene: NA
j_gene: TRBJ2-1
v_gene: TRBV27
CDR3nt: TGTGCCAGCAGTCTAGGGCCCGCGGCCAGCTCCTACAATGAGCAGTTCTTC
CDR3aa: CASSLGPAASSYNEQFF

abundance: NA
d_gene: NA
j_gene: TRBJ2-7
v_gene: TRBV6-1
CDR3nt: TGTGCCAGCAGTGAAGGTAAAGGGGCCTTCTACGAGCAGTACTTC
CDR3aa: CASSEGKGAFYEQYF

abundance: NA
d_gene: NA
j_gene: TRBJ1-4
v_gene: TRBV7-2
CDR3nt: TGTGCCAGCAGCTCAGACAGCGTTAATGAAAAACTGTTTTTT
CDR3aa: CASSSDSVNEKLFF

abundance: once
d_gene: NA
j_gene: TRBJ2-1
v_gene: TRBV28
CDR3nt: TGTGCCAGCAGTTTATTGGACAGAAATAGGATTGAGCAGTTCTTC
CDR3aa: CASSLLDRNRIEQFF

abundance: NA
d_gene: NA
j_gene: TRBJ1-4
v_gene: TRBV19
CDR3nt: TGTGCCAGTAGTAGGGCAACGAGAACTAATGAAAAACTGTTTTTT
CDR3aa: CASSRATRTNEKLFF

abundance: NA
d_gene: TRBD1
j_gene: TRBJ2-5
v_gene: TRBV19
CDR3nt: TGTGCCAGTAGTATACATTGGGGACAGGGCGAGACCCAGTACTTC
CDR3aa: CASSIHWGQGETQYF

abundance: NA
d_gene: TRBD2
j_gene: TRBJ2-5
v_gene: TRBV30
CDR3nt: TGTGCCTGGGGGACTAGCGGCCAAGAGACCCAGTACTTC
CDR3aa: CAWGTSGQETQYF

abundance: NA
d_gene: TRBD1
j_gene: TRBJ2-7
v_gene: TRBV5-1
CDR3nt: TGCGCCAGCAGCTTGCCGGGACAGGGGGCTTGGACCTACGAGCAGTACTTC
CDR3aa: CASSLPGQGAWTYEQYF

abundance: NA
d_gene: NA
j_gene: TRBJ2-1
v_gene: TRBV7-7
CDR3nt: TGTGCTAGCAGCTTAAATGGGGGTGAGCAGTTCTTC
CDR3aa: CASSLNGGEQFF

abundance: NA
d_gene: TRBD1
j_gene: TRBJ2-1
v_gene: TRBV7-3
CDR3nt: TGTGCCAGCAGCTTACACGGGACAGGGCAGTTCTTC
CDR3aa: CASSLHGTGQFF

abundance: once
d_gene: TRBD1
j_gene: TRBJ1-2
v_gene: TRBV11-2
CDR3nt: TGTGCCAGCAGCTTAGATAACCGGGACAGGGCGTTTGGCTACACCTTC
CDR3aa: CASSLDNRDRAFGYTF

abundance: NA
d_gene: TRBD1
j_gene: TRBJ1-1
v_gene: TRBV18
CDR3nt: TGTGCCAGCTCACCACATACAGGGGATGTAGCTTTCTTT
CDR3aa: CASSPHTGDVAFF

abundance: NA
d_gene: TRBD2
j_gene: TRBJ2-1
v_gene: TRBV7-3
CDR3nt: TGTGCCAGCAGCAAACTAGCGGGAGTCTACAATGAGCAGTTCTTC
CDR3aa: CASSKLAGVYNEQFF

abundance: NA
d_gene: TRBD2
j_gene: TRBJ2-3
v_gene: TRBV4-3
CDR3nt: TGCGCCAGCAGCCAAGATAGCGGGAGTCGAACAGATACGCAGTATTTT
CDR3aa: CASSQDSGSRTDTQYF

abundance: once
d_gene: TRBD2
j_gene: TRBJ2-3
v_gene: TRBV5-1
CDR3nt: TGCGCCAGCAGCTTGGGAGCGGGAGCTGTAGATACGCAGTATTTT
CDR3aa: CASSLGAGAVDTQYF

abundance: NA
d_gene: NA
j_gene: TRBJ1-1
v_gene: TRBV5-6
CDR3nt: TGTGCCAGCAGCTATATCAAAAGGGGAAGGGGGGACACTGAAGCTTTCTTT
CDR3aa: CASSYIKRGRGDTEAFF

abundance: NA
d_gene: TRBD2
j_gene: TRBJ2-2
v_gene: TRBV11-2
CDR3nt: TGTGCCAGCAGACTGCTAGCGGGGTTCGCGAACACCGGGGAGCTGTTTTTT
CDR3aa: CASRLLAGFANTGELFF

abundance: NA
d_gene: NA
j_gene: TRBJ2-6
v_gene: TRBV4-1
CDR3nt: TGCGCCAGCAGCCAAGATAAGGGATACTCTGGGGCCAACGTCCTGACTTTC
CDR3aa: CASSQDKGYSGANVLTF

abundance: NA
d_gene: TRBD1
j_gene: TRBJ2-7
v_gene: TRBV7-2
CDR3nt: TGTGCCAGCAGCTTAAAGGGGACAGGGGGCTACTACGAGCAGTACTTC
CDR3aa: CASSLKGTGGYYEQYF

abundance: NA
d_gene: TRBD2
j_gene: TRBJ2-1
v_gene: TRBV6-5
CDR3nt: TGTGCCAGCAGTTACTCGAGGGTAGCGGGGTACAATGAGCAGTTCTTC
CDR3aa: CASSYSRVAGYNEQFF

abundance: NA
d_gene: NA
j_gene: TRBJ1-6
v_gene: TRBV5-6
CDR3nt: TGTGCCAGCAGGTATAGGGGGAGCTCCTATAATTCACCCCTCCACTTT
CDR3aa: CASRYRGSSYNSPLHF

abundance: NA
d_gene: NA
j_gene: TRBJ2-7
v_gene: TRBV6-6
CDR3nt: TGTGCCAGCAGCTCCATTATGGGAGATTACGAGCAGTACTTC
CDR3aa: CASSSIMGDYEQYF

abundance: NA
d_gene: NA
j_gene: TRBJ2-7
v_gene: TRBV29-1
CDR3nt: TGCAGCGTTGAAGGGGCACGTACTGGGGGGTACGAGCAGTACTTC
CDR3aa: CSVEGARTGGYEQYF

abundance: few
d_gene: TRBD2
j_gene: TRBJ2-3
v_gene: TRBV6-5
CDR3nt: TGTGCCAGCAGCTTACTCGGACTAGCGGGGACGCAGTATTTT
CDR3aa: CASSLLGLAGTQYF

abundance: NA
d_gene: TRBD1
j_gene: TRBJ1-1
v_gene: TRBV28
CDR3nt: TGTGCCAGCAGCCGCGACAGGGTCACTGAAGCTTTCTTT
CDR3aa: CASSRDRVTEAFF

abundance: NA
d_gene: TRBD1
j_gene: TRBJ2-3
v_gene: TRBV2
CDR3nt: TGTGCCAGCAGCCTACAGGGGTCCGGGAACACAGATACGCAGTATTTT
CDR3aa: CASSLQGSGNTDTQYF

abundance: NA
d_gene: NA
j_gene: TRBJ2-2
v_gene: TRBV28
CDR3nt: TGTGCCAGCGGGGAGCGGCTCTATCCCACCGGGGAGCTGTTTTTT
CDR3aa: CASGERLYPTGELFF

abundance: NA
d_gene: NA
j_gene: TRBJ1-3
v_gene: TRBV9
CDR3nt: TGTGCCAGCAGCGTAGAGGGGTCTGGAAACACCATATATTTT
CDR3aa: CASSVEGSGNTIYF

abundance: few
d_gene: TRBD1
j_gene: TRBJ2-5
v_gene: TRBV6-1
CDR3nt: TGTGCCAGCATACAGACAGGGAGAATGGACCAGTACTTC
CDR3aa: CASIQTGRMDQYF

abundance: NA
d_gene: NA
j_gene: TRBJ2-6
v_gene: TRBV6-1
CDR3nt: TGTGCCAGCAGTGTAGACTCTGGGGCCAACGTCCTGACTTTC
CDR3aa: CASSVDSGANVLTF

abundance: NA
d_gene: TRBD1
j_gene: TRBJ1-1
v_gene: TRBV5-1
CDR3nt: TGCGCCAGCAGCCAACATTTCGGACAGGGCGGGACTGAAGCTTTCTTT
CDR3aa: CASSQHFGQGGTEAFF

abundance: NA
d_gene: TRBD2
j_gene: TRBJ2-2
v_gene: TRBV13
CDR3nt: TGTGCCAGCAGCTTAGGGGGACTAGCGGGAGTTACCACCGGGGAGCTGTTTTTT
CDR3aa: CASSLGGLAGVTTGELFF

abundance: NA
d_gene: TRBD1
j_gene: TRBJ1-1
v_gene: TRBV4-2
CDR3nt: TGTGCCAGCAGCCAAGTTGAGGGGGCAGGCACTGAAGCTTTCTTT
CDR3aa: CASSQVEGAGTEAFF

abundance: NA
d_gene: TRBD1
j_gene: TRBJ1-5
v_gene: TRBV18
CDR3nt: TGTGCCAGCTCACCAACAGGGGATAGCAATCAGCCCCAGCATTTT
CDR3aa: CASSPTGDSNQPQHF

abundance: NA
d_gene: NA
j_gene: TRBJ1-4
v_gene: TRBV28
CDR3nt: TGTGCCAGCAATCCCGGGGGTGCAACTAATGAAAAACTGTTTTTT
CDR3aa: CASNPGGATNEKLFF

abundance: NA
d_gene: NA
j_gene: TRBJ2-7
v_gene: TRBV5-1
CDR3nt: TGCGCCAGCATTTGGGGAAAGGAAGGGACACCGAACGATCCCTACGAGCAGTACTTC
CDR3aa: CASIWGKEGTPNDPYEQYF

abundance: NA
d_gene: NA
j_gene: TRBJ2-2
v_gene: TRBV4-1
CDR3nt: TGCGCCAGCAGCCAAGGTCGGCCCATGCCTAGAGAGAGAAGGAACACCGGGGAGCTGTTTTTT
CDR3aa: CASSQGRPMPRERRNTGELFF

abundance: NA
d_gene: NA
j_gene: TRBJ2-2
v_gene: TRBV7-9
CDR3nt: TGTGCCAGCAGCTTAGCAGTACAGCTGAACACCGGGGAGCTGTTTTTT
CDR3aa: CASSLAVQLNTGELFF

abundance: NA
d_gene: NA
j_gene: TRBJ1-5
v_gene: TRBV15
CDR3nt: TGTGCCACCAGCAGAGATAGTAGCAATCAGCCCCAGCATTTT
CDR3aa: CATSRDSSNQPQHF

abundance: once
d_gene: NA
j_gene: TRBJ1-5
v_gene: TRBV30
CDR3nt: TGTGCCTGTTGGTCTGGGAGAGGCAATCAGCCCCAGCATTTT
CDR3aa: CACWSGRGNQPQHF

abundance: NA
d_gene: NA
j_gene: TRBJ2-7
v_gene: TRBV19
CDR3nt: TGTGCCAGTAGTACCCAGGGAGGCCACGAGCAGTACTTC
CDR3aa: CASSTQGGHEQYF

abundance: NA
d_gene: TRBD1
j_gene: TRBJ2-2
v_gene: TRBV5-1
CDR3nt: TGCGCCAGCAGGCCCGGGACAGGGGGGAACACCGGGGAGCTGTTTTTT
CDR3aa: CASRPGTGGNTGELFF

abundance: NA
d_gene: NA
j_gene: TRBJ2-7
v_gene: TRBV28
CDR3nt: TGTGCCAGCAGTTTGTCAGACCACTACGAGCAGTACTTC
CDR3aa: CASSLSDHYEQYF

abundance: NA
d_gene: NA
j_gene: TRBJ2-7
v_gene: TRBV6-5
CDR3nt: TGTGCCAGCAGTTTGCTGGGGGGCGGTGACCACGAGCAGTACTTC
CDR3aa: CASSLLGGGDHEQYF

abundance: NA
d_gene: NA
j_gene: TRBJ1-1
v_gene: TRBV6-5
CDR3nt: TGTGCCAGCACCCAACGGGGGCAGACTGAAGCTTTCTTT
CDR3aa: CASTQRGQTEAFF

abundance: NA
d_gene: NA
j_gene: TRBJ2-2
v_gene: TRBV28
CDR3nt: TGTGCCAGCAGTTCTTACACCGGGGAGCTGTTTTTT
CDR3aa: CASSSYTGELFF

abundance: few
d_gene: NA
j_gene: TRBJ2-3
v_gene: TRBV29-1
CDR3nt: TGCAGCGTTGAGGGCTTTCCCGGTGGCACAGATACGCAGTATTTT
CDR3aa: CSVEGFPGGTDTQYF

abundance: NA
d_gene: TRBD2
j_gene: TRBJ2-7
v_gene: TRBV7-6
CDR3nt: TGTGCCAGCAGCGCATCAGCGGGAGGCACCTACGAGCAGTACTTC
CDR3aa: CASSASAGGTYEQYF